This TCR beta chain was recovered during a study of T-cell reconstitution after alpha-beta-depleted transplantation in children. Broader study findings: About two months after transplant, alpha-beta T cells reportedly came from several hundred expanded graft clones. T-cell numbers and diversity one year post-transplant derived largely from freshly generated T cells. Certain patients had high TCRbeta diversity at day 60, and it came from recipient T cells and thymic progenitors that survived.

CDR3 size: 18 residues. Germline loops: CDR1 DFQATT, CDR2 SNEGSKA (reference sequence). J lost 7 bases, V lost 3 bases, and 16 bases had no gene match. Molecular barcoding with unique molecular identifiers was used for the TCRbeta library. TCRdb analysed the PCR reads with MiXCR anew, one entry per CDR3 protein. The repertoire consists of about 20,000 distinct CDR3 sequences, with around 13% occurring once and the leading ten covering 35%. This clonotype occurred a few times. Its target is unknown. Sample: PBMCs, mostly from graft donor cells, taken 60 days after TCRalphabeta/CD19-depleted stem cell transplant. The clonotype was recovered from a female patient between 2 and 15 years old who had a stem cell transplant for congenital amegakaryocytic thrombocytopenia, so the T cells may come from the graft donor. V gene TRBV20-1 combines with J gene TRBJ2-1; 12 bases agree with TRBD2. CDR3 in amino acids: CSASRATSGSTFVNEQFF. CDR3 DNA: TGCAGTGCTAGTCGGGCGACTAGCGGGAGTACCTTTGTTAATGAGCAGTTCTTC.